One sample yielded the 10 T cell receptor beta chains listed below, sequenced in a study of blood T cell repertoires in COVID-19. The repertoire was sequenced with immunoSEQ multiplex PCR; TCRdb's copy has only in-frame clones and lacks some. The sample lists some 99,000 clones, roughly nine tenths occurring once. Source material: peripheral blood. Receptors originate from a man aged 70 or older with acute or convalescent COVID-19.

A few counts support this clone. The V call is TRBV7-2, the J call TRBJ2-1, with a possible D match to TRBD1 (5 bases). Trimming cost V 1 base and J 5 bases, with 9 bases left between them. The germline gives CDR1 SGHTA, CDR2 FQGNSA. This CDR3 has 14 residues. In DNA form, the CDR3 reads TGTGCCAGCAGCTTAGTGTTCAGGGACAATGAGCAGTTCTTC. This sequence encodes CASSLVFRDNEQFF. The full variable domain, with the rest looked up from reference TRBV7-2 and TRBJ2-1, is GAGVSQSPSNKVTEKGKDVELRCDPISGHTALYWYRQSLGQGLEFLIYFQGNSAPDKSGLPSDRFSAERTGGSVSTLTIQRTQQEDSAVYLCASSLVFRDNEQFFGPGTRLTVL.

The sample holds a few counts of this clone. This chain joins TRBV7-9 and TRBJ1-4; D remains ambiguous. The CDR3 runs to 17 residues. In germline, CDR1 is SEHNR, CDR2 FQNEAQ (reference sequence). The V end was cut by 7 bases, the J end by 0 bases, with 18 bases between. CDR3 sequence (DNA): TGTGCCAGCACCCCCGGGAAAAGAGCTGCAACTAATGAAAAACTGTTTTTT. This encodes CASTPGKRAATNEKLFF. The complete variable domain, with remaining parts taken from reference TRBV7-9 and TRBJ1-4, reads DTGVSQNPRHKITKRGQNVTFRCDPISEHNRLYWYRQTLGQGPEFLTYFQNEAQLEKSRLLSDRFSAERPKGSFSTLEIQRTEQGDSAMYLCASTPGKRAATNEKLFFGSGTQLSVL.

This clone was detected once. The genes are TRBV10-2 and TRBJ2-3; the D gene is possibly TRBD2 (5 bases). Germline values: CDR1 WSHSY, CDR2 SAAADI. The V end lost 9 bases, the J end lost 2 bases, and 15 bases lay between the germline ends. CDR3 length equals 14 residues. The CDR3 loop reads CASLGEGYTDTQYF. As DNA, the CDR3 is TGCGCCAGTCTTGGCGAGGGCTACACAGATACGCAGTATTTT.

The J gene is TRBJ2-3, the V gene TRBV5-1; D possibly corresponds to TRBD1 (6 bases). Trimming shortened V by 0 bases and J by 3 bases, and 17 bases separated the two germline ends. This CDR3 has 17 amino acids. CDR1 is SGHRS and CDR2 is YFSETQ in the germline V gene. The chain's CDR3 is CASSLEGRGFGTDTQYF. The CDR3 nucleotides are TGCGCCAGCAGCTTGGAGGGAAGGGGGTTCGGTACAGATACGCAGTATTTT.

The chain employs TRBV5-6 and TRBJ1-1, with TRBD1 matching 9 bases. V gave up 4 bases and J gave up 3 bases; unmatched junction bases: 7. The CDR3 is 15 amino acids. CDR1 and CDR2 from the germline V gene are SGHDT and YYEEEE. CDR3 region: CASSKGGQGDTEAFF. The DNA of the CDR3 is TGTGCCAGCAGCAAAGGGGGACAGGGAGACACTGAAGCTTTCTTT.

The V gene is TRBV19, the J gene TRBJ1-1, with 8 nucleotides matching TRBD1. This CDR3 has 14 amino acids. Trimming at V came to 5 bases and at J to 4 bases, leaving 6 bases not matched to a gene. The germline V gene has CDR1 LNHDA and CDR2 SQIVND (reference sequence). In DNA, the CDR3 is TGTGCCAGTAGTCCTGGACAGGGAGCCACTGAAGCTTTCTTT. Its protein is CASSPGQGATEAFF.

V gene TRBV3-1 (or the pseudogene TRBV3-2) combines with J gene TRBJ2-2, with 8 bases identical to TRBD1. CDR1 is LGHDT and CDR2 is YNNKEL in the germline V gene (reference sequence). Unmatched junction bases numbered 7, after V lost 2 bases and J lost 5 bases. This CDR3 spans 16 amino acids. CDR3 loop: CASSQQPGGSTGELFF. The CDR3 DNA sequence: TGTGCCAGCAGCCAACAGCCAGGGGGCAGTACCGGGGAGCTGTTTTTT.

The CDR3 sequence: CASSRAGQGEYEQYF. DNA of the CDR3: TGTGCCAGCAGTCGGGCGGGACAGGGGGAATACGAGCAGTACTTC. The gene calls are TRBV6-5 and TRBJ2-7; TRBD1 matches at 11 bases. From germline, CDR1 is MNHEY and CDR2 SVGAGI. The CDR3 length is 15 residues. J was trimmed by 4 bases and V by 5 bases; bases with no gene match: 7.

This clone occurred once. V is TRBV2 and J is TRBJ1-5; perhaps TRBD1 as D (5 bases). The V end lost 4 bases, the J end lost 3 bases, and 10 bases lay between the germline ends. Per the germline V gene, CDR1 is SNHLY and CDR2 is FYNNEI. The CDR3 totals 14 residues. CDR3 sequence (DNA): TGTGCCAGCAGTGTCGGGGGGGACAATCAGCCCCAGCATTTT. This gives the protein CASSVGGDNQPQHF.

The rearrangement joins TRBV2 to TRBJ2-2; a possible D gene is TRBD2 (6 bases). Germline CDR1 and CDR2: SNHLY and FYNNEI. Trimming removed 7 bases at V and 5 bases at J, with 14 bases between. The CDR3 runs to 14 residues. CDR3 in amino acids: CASTGLKGTGELFF. CDR3 DNA: TGTGCCAGCACGGGACTCAAAGGGACCGGGGAGCTGTTTTTT.